Listed below are T cell receptor beta chains from one sample, sequenced in a study of cytotoxic CD8 clonotypes in ibrutinib-treated CLL. Sequenced by immunoSEQ multiplex PCR; TCRdb stores in-frame clones only, minus some. The profile shows 200,000 to 250,000 clones, less than 75% of them singletons. Source: PBMCs, taken after 24 months of ibrutinib treatment. The receptors come from a human donor with chronic lymphocytic leukemia. The CDR3 runs from the conserved cysteine through the conserved F or W. Each record gives: V gene, J gene, clone size, D gene, CDR3 protein, CDR3 DNA. The D gene is left open where the match is weak. Not every row has a clone size; where given, it reads once, few, many or a size class.

v_call: TRBV30
j_call: TRBJ2-3
clone_size: NA
d_call: TRBD2
cdr3_aa: CAWTLAVLAGGQGTQYF
cdr3_nt: TGTGCCTGGACTTTGGCAGTACTAGCGGGAGGTCAGGGTACGCAGTATTTT

v_call: TRBV9
j_call: TRBJ2-1
clone_size: NA
d_call: NA
cdr3_aa: CASSVVGQSSYNEQFF
cdr3_nt: TGTGCCAGCAGCGTAGTAGGCCAGAGCTCCTACAATGAGCAGTTCTTC

v_call: TRBV7-6
j_call: TRBJ2-1
clone_size: once
d_call: TRBD2
cdr3_aa: CASSLASSGRAEQFF
cdr3_nt: TGTGCCAGCAGCTTAGCTTCTAGCGGGAGAGCTGAGCAGTTCTTC

v_call: TRBV6-5
j_call: TRBJ2-7
clone_size: NA
d_call: NA
cdr3_aa: CASSYSSRTYEQYF
cdr3_nt: TGTGCCAGCAGTTACTCCTCCCGAACCTACGAGCAGTACTTC

v_call: TRBV6-5
j_call: TRBJ1-5
clone_size: NA
d_call: NA
cdr3_aa: CASSLNSNQPQHF
cdr3_nt: TGTGCCAGCAGTTTGAATAGCAATCAGCCCCAGCATTTT

v_call: TRBV7-9
j_call: TRBJ1-2
clone_size: few
d_call: NA
cdr3_aa: CASSSSVYGYTF
cdr3_nt: TGTGCCAGCAGCTCTTCGGTCTATGGCTACACCTTC

v_call: TRBV20-1
j_call: TRBJ2-3
clone_size: few
d_call: NA
cdr3_aa: CSAKSDTQYF
cdr3_nt: TGCAGTGCTAAGTCAGATACGCAGTATTTT

v_call: TRBV30
j_call: TRBJ1-2
clone_size: once
d_call: NA
cdr3_aa: CAWSVQGMDGYTF
cdr3_nt: TGTGCCTGGAGTGTACAGGGTATGGATGGCTACACCTTC

v_call: TRBV9
j_call: TRBJ2-3
clone_size: NA
d_call: NA
cdr3_aa: CASSEIPGHGTQYF
cdr3_nt: TGTGCCAGCAGCGAAATCCCGGGACACGGTACGCAGTATTTT

v_call: TRBV29-1
j_call: TRBJ2-7
clone_size: NA
d_call: NA
cdr3_aa: CSATGPIRGQYF
cdr3_nt: TGCAGCGCAACCGGACCTATCAGGGGGCAGTACTTC

v_call: TRBV11-2
j_call: TRBJ2-7
clone_size: few
d_call: NA
cdr3_aa: CASSLGQYEQYF
cdr3_nt: TGTGCCAGCAGCTTAGGTCAGTACGAGCAGTACTTC

v_call: TRBV7-8
j_call: TRBJ1-5
clone_size: NA
d_call: NA
cdr3_aa: CASSAQTSNQPQHF
cdr3_nt: TGTGCCAGCAGCGCCCAAACTAGCAATCAGCCCCAGCATTTT

v_call: TRBV30
j_call: TRBJ1-2
clone_size: NA
d_call: NA
cdr3_aa: CAWSLGGQNYGYTF
cdr3_nt: TGTGCCTGGAGTTTAGGCGGGCAGAACTATGGCTACACCTTC

v_call: TRBV28
j_call: TRBJ2-5
clone_size: few
d_call: NA
cdr3_aa: CASIRPDRQETQYF
cdr3_nt: TGTGCCAGCATCCGACCCGACAGACAGGAGACCCAGTACTTC

v_call: TRBV28
j_call: TRBJ2-7
clone_size: NA
d_call: NA
cdr3_aa: CASSKPAGPYEQYF
cdr3_nt: TGTGCCAGCAGTAAACCGGCAGGCCCCTACGAGCAGTACTTC

v_call: TRBV19
j_call: TRBJ2-3
clone_size: NA
d_call: TRBD2
cdr3_aa: CASSISIAGDWNTQYF
cdr3_nt: TGTGCCAGTAGTATATCGATAGCGGGAGATTGGAATACGCAGTATTTT

v_call: TRBV1
j_call: TRBJ2-7
clone_size: NA
d_call: NA
cdr3_aa: CTSSHPGLAGDSTYEQYF
cdr3_nt: TGCACCAGCAGCCACCCGGGACTAGCGGGAGATAGTACCTACGAGCAGTACTTC

v_call: TRBV2
j_call: TRBJ2-7
clone_size: NA
d_call: NA
cdr3_aa: CASAAAYEQYF
cdr3_nt: TGTGCCAGTGCCGCGGCCTACGAGCAGTACTTC

v_call: TRBV28
j_call: TRBJ1-5
clone_size: NA
d_call: NA
cdr3_aa: CASSYRQDGQPQHF
cdr3_nt: TGTGCCAGCAGCTATAGACAGGATGGTCAGCCCCAGCATTTT

v_call: TRBV18
j_call: TRBJ2-3
clone_size: few
d_call: TRBD1
cdr3_aa: CASSERTGWADTQYF
cdr3_nt: TGTGCCAGCTCGGAACGGACAGGGTGGGCAGATACGCAGTATTTT

v_call: TRBV6-5
j_call: TRBJ2-7
clone_size: NA
d_call: NA
cdr3_aa: CASTLRGSYEQYF
cdr3_nt: TGTGCCAGCACCCTCCGTGGCTCCTACGAGCAGTACTTC

v_call: TRBV9
j_call: TRBJ1-1
clone_size: NA
d_call: TRBD1
cdr3_aa: CASNQGTGEEAFF
cdr3_nt: TGTGCCAGCAACCAAGGGACAGGGGAAGAAGCTTTCTTT

v_call: TRBV27
j_call: TRBJ2-7
clone_size: NA
d_call: TRBD2
cdr3_aa: CASRRVAGPYEQYF
cdr3_nt: TGTGCCAGCAGAAGGGTAGCGGGTCCCTACGAGCAGTACTTC

v_call: TRBV29-1
j_call: TRBJ2-5
clone_size: NA
d_call: NA
cdr3_aa: CSVGVRGQETQYF
cdr3_nt: TGCAGCGTTGGGGTCAGGGGTCAAGAGACCCAGTACTTC

v_call: TRBV6-5
j_call: TRBJ1-1
clone_size: once
d_call: TRBD1
cdr3_aa: CASSSRGNGAEAFF
cdr3_nt: TGTGCCAGCAGCTCCAGGGGGAACGGGGCTGAAGCTTTCTTT

v_call: TRBV9
j_call: TRBJ2-3
clone_size: NA
d_call: NA
cdr3_aa: CASSPGAYTTDTQYF
cdr3_nt: TGTGCCAGCAGCCCAGGGGCTTATACCACAGATACGCAGTATTTT

v_call: TRBV19
j_call: TRBJ2-5
clone_size: NA
d_call: TRBD2
cdr3_aa: CASSIESGRARQETQYF
cdr3_nt: TGTGCCAGTAGTATAGAGAGCGGGAGGGCCCGACAAGAGACCCAGTACTTC